A single T cell receptor beta chain is shown here with its context. These data come from a study of CD8+CD57+ T cells in acquired aplastic anemia. This CDR3 spans 14 amino acids. Germline V gene sequence: CDR1 WNHNN, CDR2 SYGVQD (reference sequence). Trimming at V came to 6 bases and at J to 5 bases, leaving 4 bases not matched to a gene. Patients picked for sequencing had shown CD8+CD57+ cell expansion detected by flow cytometry. Profiles of TCR beta VDJ and CDR3 were generated from a genomic DNA template. TCRdb reanalysed the reads using MiXCR and keeps one entry per CDR3 protein. The sample records more than 150,000 distinct CDR3 sequences, about half being singletons.

The sequenced sample was sorted CD4+, CD8+, or CD8+CD57+ T cells (not recorded which) from PBMCs. This TCR derives from a human donor with aplastic anemia. The chain carries TRBV10-1 and TRBJ2-3, with TRBD1 identical over 11 bases. This CDR3 reads CASRDRGRIDTQYF. CDR3 coding DNA: TGCGCCAGCAGGGACAGGGGGCGTATAGATACGCAGTATTTT.